A single T cell receptor (beta chain) is shown here with its context. Antigen: not known. These data belong to a study of identical twins. The CDR3 spans 15 residues. V was pared by 3 bases and J by 8 bases, with 17 bases between. One entry per CDR3 protein results from TCRdb running MiXCR on the 5' RACE reads. The table shows hundreds of thousands of distinct CDR3 sequences, with approximately 21% occurring only once. Overall study results and limits: Fewer insertions marked abundant cord blood beta clonotypes; young adult naive trended weakly, memory not at all.

The same sample was also used in a study of T cells expressing NK-cell markers. That publication notes: CD3+CD56+NKG2C+, CD3+CD56+NKG2C- and CD3+CD56-NKG2C+ T cells, once sorted, supplied the TCR beta repertoires. Most of the eight sequenced donors tested HCMV-seropositive; one tested seronegative. Similarly, these clonotypes led the CD3+CD56-NKG2C+ fraction as well in a few donors.

The material sequenced was PBMCs. The TCR originated in a woman between 18 and 29 years old in good health. The rearrangement links TRBV12-3 or TRBV12-4 to TRBJ2-1; no clear D gene. In nucleotides, the CDR3 is TGTGCCAGCAGTTTTGGCACCGGTAACGGTGATGAGCAGTTCTTC. It translates to CASSFGTGNGDEQFF.